Shown below are 27 T cell receptor beta chains from a single sample sequenced in a study of T cell repertoires in cytomegalovirus infection. TCRdb reanalysed the reads using MiXCR and keeps one entry per CDR3 protein. The sample has roughly 630,000 distinct CDR3 sequences, roughly 26% seen once. Sequenced material: CD8+ T cells from PBMCs. The receptors were gathered from a human donor in good health (CMV status not recorded). Some clones in this sample may be carry-over from other donors' samples.

This clonotype was picked up a small number of times. The gene calls are TRBV6-2 or TRBV6-3 and TRBJ2-1; TRBD2 matches 12 bases. This CDR3 is 15 amino acids long. Germline V gene data show CDR1 as MNHEY and CDR2 as SVGEGT. The ends lost 5 bases at V and 8 bases at J; junction bases unmatched: 7. CDR3 sequence reads: CASSRLAGGKDEQFF. The CDR3 nucleotides are TGTGCCAGCAGTCGTCTAGCGGGGGGGAAAGATGAGCAGTTCTTC.

This clonotype was observed at least ten times. V and J are TRBV4-3 and TRBJ1-2, with TRBD1 matching over 8 bases. CDR3 length equals 16 residues. Germline CDR1 reads LGHNA; CDR2 reads YSLEER. The trim removed 2 bases at V and 6 bases at J, leaving 11 bases unmatched. CDR3 in DNA: TGCGCCAGCAGCCAAACCAAGACCAGGGGGCATCATGGCTACACCTTC. This encodes CASSQTKTRGHHGYTF.

In this sample, this clonotype turned up a few times. This chain connects TRBV29-1 to TRBJ1-2; D is undetermined. Germline V gene sequence: CDR1 SQVTM, CDR2 ANQGSEA. V was pared by 6 bases and J by 6 bases, with 14 bases between. This CDR3 is 12 amino acids long. CDR3 nucleotides: TGCAGCGTCCAACGGGGTTATGATGGCTACACCTTC. Encoded protein: CSVQRGYDGYTF.

This clonotype has ten or more counts. The V gene is TRBV7-9, the J gene TRBJ1-1, with D possibly TRBD1 on 5 matching bases. This CDR3 is built from 16 residues. CDR1 is SEHNR, CDR2 FQNEAQ, per germline (reference sequence). Trimming pared 3 bases from V and 2 bases from J, leaving 16 bases between. The CDR3 DNA is TGTGCCAGCAGCTTGCGTTTTTTTGGACAAAACACTGAAGCTTTCTTT. It translates to CASSLRFFGQNTEAFF.

This chain uses TRBV20-1 with TRBJ1-4, with 9 positions matching TRBD1. Germline V gives CDR1 DFQATT, CDR2 SNEGSKA (reference sequence). V was clipped by 3 bases and J by 6 bases; unmatched bases: 8. This CDR3 spans 15 amino acids. CDR3 in amino acids: CSAREEDRGYEKLFF. DNA for the CDR3: TGCAGTGCTAGGGAGGAAGACAGGGGGTATGAAAAACTGTTTTTT.

This clonotype occurred many times. V is TRBV6-2 or TRBV6-3 and J is TRBJ1-2; D remains ambiguous. Germline-derived CDR1 and CDR2 are MNHEY and SVGEGT. The ends were cut back, 7 bases at V and 0 bases at J, with 15 bases in the middle. The CDR3 runs 15 residues. The CDR3 is CASITARRANYGYTF. For the CDR3, the DNA is TGTGCCAGCATCACAGCGAGACGAGCTAACTATGGCTACACCTTC.

This clonotype was recorded a few times. The chain is built from TRBV7-9 and TRBJ2-1, with D tentatively TRBD1 or TRBD2 (5 bases each). From germline, CDR1 is SEHNR and CDR2 FQNEAQ (reference sequence). Trimming stripped 5 bases from V and 12 bases from J, with 17 bases between. This CDR3 has 13 amino acids. CDR3 residues: CASSPETGTGQFF. CDR3 coding DNA: TGTGCCAGCAGCCCCGAGACCGGGACCGGGCAGTTCTTC.

The V and J genes are TRBV28 and TRBJ2-7, with D tentatively TRBD1 (8 bases). Germline V gives CDR1 MDHEN, CDR2 SYDVKM. The CDR3 contains 16 residues. V was cut by 5 bases and J by 4 bases, with 21 bases left in between. The CDR3 loop reads CASSPMGQAGVYEQYV. The CDR3 bases are TGTGCCAGCAGTCCCATGGGACAGGCGGGGGTTTACGAGCAGTACGTC.

This rearrangement joins TRBV12-3 or TRBV12-4 to TRBJ1-4, with D possibly TRBD1 on 6 matching bases. The CDR3 is 15 amino acids. Trimming took 6 bases from V and 0 from J, leaving 11 bases between them. In DNA form, the CDR3 reads TGTGCCAGCAGGAGACAGGAGGCAACTAATGAAAAACTGTTTTTT. Protein product: CASRRQEATNEKLFF.

This chain joins TRBV6-2 or TRBV6-3 and TRBJ1-1; TRBD1 aligns across 7 bases. V lost 0 bases and J lost 3; bases outside the gene matches: 4. The CDR3 is 15 amino acids. CDR1 MNHEY and CDR2 SVGEGT come from the germline V gene. The CDR3 loop is CASSYSRGGYTEAFF. The CDR3 coding sequence is TGTGCCAGCAGTTACTCGAGAGGGGGCTACACTGAAGCTTTCTTT.

This sequence joins TRBV28 and TRBJ2-3; D remains ambiguous. The ends were cut back, 2 bases at V and 4 bases at J, with 16 bases in the middle. CDR1 and CDR2 from the germline V gene are MDHEN and SYDVKM. This CDR3 has 16 residues. CDR3 coding DNA: TGTGCCAGCAGTTTAGTGGGGAAGGGAAGCGCAGATACGCAGTATTTT. This sequence encodes CASSLVGKGSADTQYF. Full variable domain (missing parts from reference TRBV28 and TRBJ2-3): DVKVTQSSRYLVKRTGEKVFLECVQDMDHENMFWYRQDPGLGLRLIYFSYDVKMKEKGDIPEGYSVSREKKERFSLILESASTNQTSMYLCASSLVGKGSADTQYFGPGTRLTVL.

DNA for the CDR3: TGTGCCAGCAGCCTTTTTCGGGGTTCCTACAATGAGCAGTTCTTC. Translating gives CASSLFRGSYNEQFF. V is TRBV7-2 and J is TRBJ2-1; D might be TRBD2 (5 bases). V lost 5 bases to trimming and J lost 1 base, with 12 bases between them. The length of the CDR3 is 15 residues. Germline lookup yields CDR1 SGHTA and CDR2 FQGNSA. Filled out from reference TRBV7-2 and TRBJ2-1, the complete variable domain reads GAGVSQSPSNKVTEKGKDVELRCDPISGHTALYWYRQSLGQGLEFLIYFQGNSAPDKSGLPSDRFSAERTGGSVSTLTIQRTQQEDSAVYLCASSLFRGSYNEQFFGPGTRLTVL.

This clonotype has a handful of counts. This chain joins TRBV6-2 or TRBV6-3 and TRBJ2-7; D is uncertain. This CDR3 comprises 14 residues. Trimming stripped 0 bases from V and 1 base from J, with 7 bases between. The V gene's germline CDR1 is MNHEY and CDR2 SVGEGT. CDR3 coding DNA: TGTGCCAGCAGTTACTCGAAGGTTTCCTACGAGCAGTACGTC. Protein: CASSYSKVSYEQYV.

A note on this clonotype: A read error is possible here, since a much larger clone lies one base away. V usage is TRBV7-9 and J usage is TRBJ1-1; 7 bases map to TRBD1. The germline V gene encodes CDR1 SEHNR and CDR2 FQNEAQ (reference sequence). The CDR3 runs 14 residues. CDR3 protein: CANSFRQGNTEAFF. The DNA for the CDR3 is TGTGCCAACAGCTTCAGACAGGGGAACACTGAAGCTTTCTTT.

The V and J genes are TRBV19 and TRBJ1-6, with D possibly being TRBD1 (5 bases). The CDR3 runs to 18 residues. V was shortened by 3 bases and J by 9 bases, with 24 bases between the two germline ends. In germline, CDR1 is LNHDA, CDR2 SQIVND (reference sequence). The CDR3 DNA is TGTGCCAGTAGTATCGGGGGTACAGCGGCTGCCGGGGGTTCACCCCTCCACTTT. This translates into CASSIGGTAAAGGSPLHF.

This clonotype was observed a handful of times. V is TRBV6-2 or TRBV6-3 and J is TRBJ2-1; no firm D call. The germline V and J ends were trimmed by 3 bases and 1 base, with 16 bases remaining between them. The germline gives CDR1 MNHEY, CDR2 SVGEGT. This CDR3 has 17 amino acids. The CDR3 reads CASSYNAEGESYNEQFF. The DNA of the CDR3 is TGTGCCAGCAGTTATAACGCTGAAGGCGAATCCTACAATGAGCAGTTCTTC.

The rearrangement uses TRBV5-6 and TRBJ1-2; 10 positions agree with TRBD1. The germline V gene encodes CDR1 SGHDT and CDR2 YYEEEE. V dropped 4 bases and J dropped 8; count of bases not matched to a gene: 11. The CDR3 totals 15 residues. As DNA, the CDR3 is TGTGCCAGCAGCCTGGGACAGGGGTTTGGTGAAGGCTACACCTTC. Residues: CASSLGQGFGEGYTF.

There are many counts of this clonotype. The J gene is TRBJ2-7, the V gene TRBV6-5, with D perhaps matching TRBD1 (5 bases). This CDR3 is built from 15 residues. Germline CDR1 MNHEY, CDR2 SVGAGI. The ends were cut back, 2 bases at V and 3 bases at J, with 14 bases in the middle. The CDR3, as DNA: TGTGCCAGCAGTTACCCTACAGGTGCCGGCTACGAGCAGTACTTC. Protein product: CASSYPTGAGYEQYF.

This clonotype appeared a single time. The V gene is TRBV29-1, the J gene TRBJ2-1; D tentatively reads TRBD1 or TRBD2 (6 bases each). Trimming stripped 1 base from V and 7 bases from J, with 11 bases between. Germline V gene data show CDR1 as SQVTM and CDR2 as ANQGSEA. The CDR3 is 13 residues long. DNA for the CDR3: TGCAGCGTTGAAGGGGGGGCATGGAATGAGCAGTTCTTC. It translates to CSVEGGAWNEQFF.

V usage is TRBV19 and J usage is TRBJ2-7; maybe TRBD1 (6 bases). Per the germline V gene, CDR1 is LNHDA and CDR2 is SQIVND (reference sequence). The CDR3 length is 12 residues. V lost 6 bases to trimming and J lost 5 bases, with 11 bases between them. Written as DNA, the CDR3 is TGTGCCAGTAGGGACAGTACCGACGAGCAGTACTTC. Its translation is CASRDSTDEQYF. Looking up the rest from reference TRBV19 and TRBJ2-7 gives the full variable domain: DGGITQSPKYLFRKEGQNVTLSCEQNLNHDAMYWYRQDPGQGLRLIYYSQIVNDFQKGDIAEGYSVSREKKESFPLTVTSAQKNPTAFYLCASRDSTDEQYFGPGTRLTVT.

The chain has TRBV10-3 and TRBJ2-1; 9 bases align to TRBD1. V gave up 8 bases and J gave up 6 bases; unmatched junction bases: 11. The CDR3 is 15 amino acids. The germline V gene has CDR1 ENHRY and CDR2 SYGVKD. Here the CDR3 reads CAILVAGQGGNEQFF. CDR3 DNA: TGTGCCATCCTCGTGGCGGGACAGGGTGGCAATGAGCAGTTCTTC.

This clonotype has a count of ten or more. The chain recombines TRBV12-3 or TRBV12-4 with TRBJ2-3; D is unresolved. Trimming took 4 bases from V and 12 from J, leaving 11 bases between them. CDR3 length equals 11 residues. The CDR3 DNA sequence: TGTGCCAGCAGTTCGGACCCTACCCAGTATTTT. Translated: CASSSDPTQYF.

This clonotype was recorded many times. V and J are TRBV12-3 or TRBV12-4 and TRBJ2-5, with D perhaps TRBD2 (6 bases). The V end lost 6 bases, the J end lost 3 bases, and 17 bases lay between the germline ends. CDR3 length equals 15 residues. CDR3 coding DNA: TGTGCCAGCAGCTCAATCCTGGGGGGAGAAGAGACCCAGTACTTC. It is translated as CASSSILGGEETQYF.

The genes are TRBV29-1 and TRBJ1-2; 7 bases are shared with TRBD1. V lost 3 bases and J lost 5; bases outside the gene matches: 12. CDR1 is SQVTM, CDR2 ANQGSEA, per germline. The CDR3 consists of 15 residues. The CDR3: CSVDTRQGMRYGYTF. The CDR3 DNA reads as TGCAGCGTTGATACAAGACAGGGTATGAGATATGGCTACACCTTC.

The table lists this clonotype with many counts. CDR3 sequence (DNA): TGTGCCAGCAGCTTAGAAGGACAGGGTTTACCCCTTGTTGGAAACACCATATATTTT. Its protein product is CASSLEGQGLPLVGNTIYF. This chain uses TRBV7-8 with TRBJ1-3; 8 bases match TRBD1. The germline V gene has CDR1 SGHVS and CDR2 FQNEAQ. The CDR3 is 19 residues long. The V segment lost 1 base and the J segment 3 bases; nucleotides outside the gene matches: 14.

This clonotype was observed a few times. This chain links TRBV12-3 or TRBV12-4 with TRBJ2-2; TRBD1 is a possible D gene (5 bases). CDR3 size: 13 residues. Trimming took off 5 bases at V and 6 bases at J, with 10 bases between the two ends. The CDR3 sequence is CASSPTGPGELFF. As DNA, the CDR3 is TGTGCCAGCAGTCCCACAGGACCCGGGGAGCTGTTTTTT.

This chain links TRBV14 with TRBJ2-5; 10 bases are shared with TRBD2. V shed 0 bases and J 4 bases; nucleotides not matched to a gene: 8. Germline-derived CDR1 and CDR2 are SGHDN and FVKESK. This CDR3 is built from 17 residues. The DNA of the CDR3 is TGTGCCAGCAGCCAAGATATGAGCGGGGGGGCCAGAGAGACCCAGTACTTC. Its protein is CASSQDMSGGARETQYF.